A selection of T cell receptor beta chains follows, all from one sample in a study of T cell responses to AZD1222 COVID-19 vaccine. Repertoires were generated with immunoSEQ multiplex PCR, while TCRdb's copy carries only in-frame clones and drops some. The table records some 16,000 clones, over 60% of them present only once. Material: peripheral blood, obtained 28 days after the second AZD1222 dose. The receptors originated from an adult who received the AZD1222 COVID-19 vaccine. CDR3s include the opening cysteine and the closing phenylalanine or tryptophan. D genes are given only for firm matches. Some rows have no size entry. The others give once, few or many, or a class for an expanded clone.

V gene	D gene	clone size	CDR3 length	J gene	CDR3 DNA	CDR3 protein
TRBV5-8	-	-	17	TRBJ2-1	TGTGCCAGCAGCAGGACCCCTAACCGGGCCCCGAACCATGAGCAGTTCTTC	CASSRTPNRAPNHEQFF
TRBV11-3	-	once	13	TRBJ2-6	TGTGCCAGCAGCCCAACTGGGGCCAACGTCCTGACTTTC	CASSPTGANVLTF
TRBV3-1/TRBV3-2	-	-	13	TRBJ1-6	TGTGCCAGCAGCCCCGAAGGGGATTCACCCCTCCACTTT	CASSPEGDSPLHF
TRBV5-4	-	-	14	TRBJ1-6	TGTGCCAGCAGGGGCGGCTCCTATAATTCACCCCTCCACTTT	CASRGGSYNSPLHF
TRBV18	-	-	14	TRBJ2-7	TGTGCCAGCTCAGGCCCAGGACAGACCTACGAGCAGTACTTC	CASSGPGQTYEQYF
TRBV18	-	few	15	TRBJ1-3	TGTGCCAGCTCACTGACAGAGCTCTCTGGAAACACCATATATTTT	CASSLTELSGNTIYF
TRBV2	TRBD1	-	15	TRBJ2-7	TGTGCCAGCACGGACCCGGGACAGGGAACCTACGAGCAGTACTTC	CASTDPGQGTYEQYF
TRBV11-2	-	-	12	TRBJ1-3	TGTGCCAGCAGCTTAGTTCGAATCGGCATATATTTT	CASSLVRIGIYF
TRBV4-3	-	few	15	TRBJ1-1	TGCGCCAGCAGCCAAAGAGGAGGATGGAACACTGAAGCTTTCTTT	CASSQRGGWNTEAFF
TRBV3-1/TRBV3-2	-	once	16	TRBJ2-7	TGTGCCAGCAGCCAAGATTCGGCAGTACGAGCCTACGAGCAGTACTTC	CASSQDSAVRAYEQYF
TRBV6-5	-	few	13	TRBJ1-1	TGTGCCAGCCCCCCCGGGGAGGTCCTTGAAGCTTTCTTT	CASPPGEVLEAFF
TRBV15	TRBD1	-	14	TRBJ1-2	TGTGCCACCAGCAGGGACAGGGGCGGGTATGGCTACACCTTC	CATSRDRGGYGYTF
TRBV27	TRBD2	-	15	TRBJ2-3	TGTGCCAGCAGTCAGAGCGGGGGGGCTACGAATACGCAGTATTTT	CASSQSGGATNTQYF
TRBV9	-	few	14	TRBJ2-7	TGTGCCAGCAGCGAAGGGGCCTCCTCCTACGAGCAGTACTTC	CASSEGASSYEQYF
TRBV6-2/TRBV6-3	-	few	15	TRBJ1-1	TGTGCCAGCAGTTACGAGGGGTCGGGGGGCACTGAAGCTTTCTTT	CASSYEGSGGTEAFF
TRBV4-2	-	few	15	TRBJ1-5	TGTGCCAGCAGCCAAGAGATCCAGGGCGAGCAGCCCCAGCATTTT	CASSQEIQGEQPQHF
TRBV11-2	TRBD1	-	16	TRBJ1-1	TGTGCCAGCACCTTCCGGACAGGGTCCATGAACACTGAAGCTTTCTTT	CASTFRTGSMNTEAFF
TRBV11-2	-	-	11	TRBJ2-7	TGTGCCAGCGGGGGGTTGTACGAGCAGTACTTC	CASGGLYEQYF
TRBV18	-	-	14	TRBJ2-5	TGTGCCAGCTCACCCCAATCCGTGGGAGAGACCCAGTACTTC	CASSPQSVGETQYF
TRBV1	-	-	16	TRBJ2-5	TGCACCAGCAGCCAACGATTCAGGGAGGGCGGGGAGACCCAGTACTTC	CTSSQRFREGGETQYF
TRBV3-1/TRBV3-2	-	few	14	TRBJ2-3	TGTGCCAGCAGCCGGACAGAGAGCACAGATACGCAGTATTTT	CASSRTESTDTQYF
TRBV27	-	-	16	TRBJ2-2	TGTGCCAGCAGTTCCCCCGGGCAGGCCAAATCCGGGGAGCTGTTTTTT	CASSSPGQAKSGELFF
TRBV5-6	-	-	12	TRBJ2-7	TGTGCCAGCAGCTTGTCCTCCTACGAGCAGTACTTC	CASSLSSYEQYF
TRBV15	-	-	16	TRBJ2-1	TGTGCCACCAGCAGAGGTTCAGGGGCGGCCTACAATGAGCAGTTCTTC	CATSRGSGAAYNEQFF
TRBV5-1	-	-	14	TRBJ1-6	TGCGCCAGCAGCTTGGGGGAGGCGGGATCACCCCTCCACTTT	CASSLGEAGSPLHF
TRBV5-3	-	-	12	TRBJ2-5	TGTGCCAGAAGCTGCTATATGGGGACCCAGTACTTC	CARSCYMGTQYF
TRBV12-3/TRBV12-4	-	-	13	TRBJ1-1	TGTGCCAGCAGTTTTAGCAGGAACACTGAAGCTTTCTTT	CASSFSRNTEAFF
TRBV10-2	-	-	13	TRBJ1-6	TGCGCCAGCAGTGAGTGGTCCGATTCACCCCTCCACTTT	CASSEWSDSPLHF
TRBV7-2	TRBD2	few	14	TRBJ2-3	TGTGCCAGCAGCTTAGGGACTAGAATGGATACGCAGTATTTT	CASSLGTRMDTQYF
TRBV7-8	TRBD2	once	16	TRBJ2-1	TGTGCCAGCAGCCTAGGTGCGGGGGGAATTTGGAATGAGCAGTTCTTC	CASSLGAGGIWNEQFF